The present entry profiles one TCR beta chain with its context. The sample originates from a study of blood T cell repertoires in COVID-19. This CDR3 has 17 amino acids. Germline V gives CDR1 SGHRS, CDR2 YFSETQ. Deletions cut 2 bases from V and 3 bases from J, with 21 bases between. Repertoires were generated with immunoSEQ multiplex PCR, while TCRdb's copy carries only in-frame clones and drops some. Here the sample spans some 300,000 clones, approximately 90% being singletons. The rearrangement uses TRBV5-1 and TRBJ2-7; D possibly corresponds to TRBD1 (5 bases). The specimen sequenced was peripheral blood. The TCR originated in a woman in her thirties who had recovered from COVID-19. The CDR3 DNA reads TGCGCCAGCAGCTTTGAGTCTGGGGCCCCTGGAGACTACGAGCAGTACTTC. Amino acid sequence: CASSFESGAPGDYEQYF.